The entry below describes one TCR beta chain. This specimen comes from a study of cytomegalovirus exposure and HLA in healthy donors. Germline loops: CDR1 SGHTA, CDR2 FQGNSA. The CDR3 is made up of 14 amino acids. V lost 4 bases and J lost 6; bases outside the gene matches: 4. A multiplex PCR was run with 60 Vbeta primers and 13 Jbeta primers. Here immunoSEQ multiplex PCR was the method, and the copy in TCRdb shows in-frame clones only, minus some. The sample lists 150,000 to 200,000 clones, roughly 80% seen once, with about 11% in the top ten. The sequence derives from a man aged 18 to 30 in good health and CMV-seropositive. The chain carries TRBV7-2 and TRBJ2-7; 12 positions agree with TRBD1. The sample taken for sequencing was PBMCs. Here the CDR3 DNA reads TGTGCCAGCAGCTCTTGGGACAGGGGGCGCGAGCAGTACTTC. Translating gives CASSSWDRGREQYF.